Below are 25 T cell receptor beta chains sequenced from a single sample in a study of regulatory T cells in long-lasting Graves disease. Combining iRepertoire HTBI primers with Arm-PCR of CDR3 regions, the authors built TCR beta libraries. Via MiXCR, TCRdb re-called the multiplex PCR reads, giving one row per CDR3 protein. Of 350,000 to 500,000 distinct CDR3 sequences listed, about 16% were seen once; the top ten hold about 10%. Time point denoted: newly diagnosed GD, antithyroid drugs for less than 3 months. PBMCs were the source of the RNA used for TCR sequencing. The same sample was also used in a study of T cells in Graves' hyperthyroidism and ophthalmopathy.

Sample: peripheral blood mononuclear cells (PBMCs), taken at new diagnosis, from a patient treated with antithyroid drugs. The receptors were gathered from a young woman with Graves disease.

This clonotype was found a few times. The chain employs TRBV19 and TRBJ2-1; 9 nucleotides align to TRBD1. This CDR3 comprises 15 residues. With 9 bases clipped from V and 9 bases from J, the junction kept 15 bases outside the gene matches. Looked up from germline, CDR1 is LNHDA and CDR2 is SQIVND (reference sequence). The CDR3 region is CASGSPGQGRGEQFF. DNA of the CDR3: TGTGCCAGCGGATCACCGGGACAGGGTAGGGGTGAGCAGTTCTTC.

The V gene is TRBV6-4, the J gene TRBJ2-7; D is uncertain. Trimming cost V 2 bases and J 9 bases, with 8 bases left between them. CDR3 length: 11 amino acids. Germline V gene lookup returns CDR1 MRHNA and CDR2 SNTAGT. The CDR3: CASSDGGVQYF. The CDR3 nucleotides are TGTGCCAGCAGTGACGGCGGAGTGCAGTACTTC.

Comments on this clonotype: A much bigger clone sits one base away, suggesting this may be a read error. The rearrangement uses TRBV7-9 and TRBJ2-7; 7 bases map to TRBD1. The germline V gene has CDR1 SEHNR and CDR2 FQNEAQ (reference sequence). CDR3 size: 16 residues. This CDR3 reads CASSLGVTGTIYEHYF. CDR3 nucleotide sequence: TGTGCCAGCAGCTTAGGCGTGACAGGGACCATTTACGAGCATTACTTC.

Many counts were recorded for this clonotype. The CDR3 DNA is TGTGCCAGCTCCCGAGGGGGGGGTGACACTGAAGCTTTCTTT. Its protein is CASSRGGGDTEAFF. The chain uses TRBV2 and TRBJ1-1, with D possibly matching TRBD1 (6 bases). The germline V gene has CDR1 SNHLY and CDR2 FYNNEI. V was shortened by 8 bases and J by 3 bases, with 16 bases between the two germline ends. The CDR3 totals 14 residues. Full variable domain (remainder filled in from reference TRBV2 and TRBJ1-1): EPEVTQTPSHQVTQMGQEVILRCVPISNHLYFYWYRQILGQKVEFLVSFYNNEISEKSEIFDDQFSVERPDGSNFTLKIRSTKLEDSAMYFCASSRGGGDTEAFFGQGTRLTVV.

There are many counts of this clonotype. This chain uses TRBV11-3 with TRBJ2-1, with D possibly TRBD1 on 6 matching bases. The germline V and J ends were trimmed by 1 base and 6 bases, with 13 bases remaining between them. Per the germline V gene, CDR1 is SGHNT and CDR2 is YENEEA. The CDR3 contains 15 residues. CDR3 sequence: CASSLAFGGGNEQFF. DNA for the CDR3: TGTGCCAGCAGCTTAGCGTTTGGGGGCGGCAATGAGCAGTTCTTC.

Many counts were recorded for this clonotype. CDR3 DNA sequence: TGTGCCAGCTCACCAACGGCTCTCGGACATGGAAACACTGAAGCTTTCTTT. The encoded protein is CASSPTALGHGNTEAFF. This sequence joins TRBV18 and TRBJ1-1; the D gene is possibly TRBD1 (5 bases). The CDR3 is 17 amino acids. Trimming took off 2 bases at V and 2 bases at J, with 18 bases between the two ends. Looked up from germline, CDR1 is KGHSH and CDR2 is LQKENI.

Many counts were recorded for this clonotype. The junction departs from germline at one end; a sequencing error may be responsible. The chain carries TRBV4-1 and TRBJ2-2; 9 positions agree with TRBD2. Germline V gene lookup returns CDR1 MGHRA and CDR2 YSYEKL. The CDR3 is 16 amino acids. The DNA for the CDR3 is TGTGCCAGCAGCCGACCGGGACTAGCTGGGGCCGGGGAGCTGTTTTTT. It yields the protein CASSRPGLAGAGELFF.

This clonotype was seen many times. This rearrangement joins TRBV27 to TRBJ2-1; possibly TRBD2 for D (5 bases). V lost 0 bases, J lost 3 bases, and 12 bases lay in between. In germline, CDR1 is MNHEY, CDR2 SMNVEV (reference sequence). This CDR3 contains 16 residues. CDR3 DNA sequence: TGTGCCAGCAGTTTATCGAGGGCAGTGAACTACAATGAGCAGTTCTTC. As protein: CASSLSRAVNYNEQFF.

Worth noting for this clonotype: A single base separates this from a much larger clone, so it may be a read error. It is likely a read error, because the conserved phenylalanine at the end of the CDR3 is missing. The gene calls are TRBV11-2 and TRBJ2-1; TRBD2 matches 7 bases. This CDR3 contains 15 residues. Per the germline V gene, CDR1 is SGHAT and CDR2 is FQNNGV. Unmatched junction bases numbered 9, after V lost 3 bases and J lost 7 bases. CDR3 bases: TGTGCCAGCAGCTTGGGTGCGGGAGCCGTTAATGAGCAGTTCCTC. As protein: CASSLGAGAVNEQFL.

The genes are TRBV5-1 and TRBJ1-1; 7 nucleotides align to TRBD1. This CDR3 has 16 amino acids. In germline, CDR1 is SGHRS, CDR2 YFSETQ. V lost 5 bases and J lost 2; bases outside the gene matches: 12. The CDR3 loop reads CASRPLYRGKNTEAFF. The CDR3 DNA reads as TGCGCCAGCAGACCCCTATACAGGGGAAAAAACACTGAAGCTTTCTTT.

As to this clonotype: Just one base apart from a much larger clone, this may be a read error. The chain carries TRBV7-9 and TRBJ1-5; D remains ambiguous. Trimming removed 0 bases from V and 3 bases from J, with 3 bases in between. Germline lookup yields CDR1 SEHNR and CDR2 FQNEAQ (reference sequence). The CDR3 is made up of 13 amino acids. CDR3: CASSLAANQPQHF. The CDR3 DNA reads TGTGCCAGCAGCTTAGCGGCCAATCAGCCCCAGCATTTT.

This clonotype was observed many times. V is TRBV20-1 and J is TRBJ2-7; TRBD1 is a possible D gene (6 bases). CDR1 is DFQATT, CDR2 SNEGSKA, per germline (reference sequence). This CDR3 comprises 15 residues. Trimming shortened V by 6 bases and J by 3 bases, and 21 bases separated the two germline ends. The chain's CDR3 is CSAPRWGRGDYEQYF. CDR3 DNA sequence: TGCAGTGCACCCCGGTGGGGCAGGGGAGACTACGAGCAGTACTTC.

The chain recombines TRBV28 with TRBJ1-2; 11 nucleotides match TRBD1. Germline values: CDR1 MDHEN, CDR2 SYDVKM. The V segment lost 6 bases and the J segment 8 bases; nucleotides outside the gene matches: 8. The CDR3 is 14 residues long. Written as DNA, the CDR3 is TGTGCCAGCAGCCCCCTGGGACAGGGGGACGGCTACACCTTC. It is translated as CASSPLGQGDGYTF.

J is TRBJ2-6 and V is TRBV14; D remains ambiguous. The CDR3 has 12 amino acids. V dropped 0 bases and J dropped 12 bases, with 6 bases sitting between them. Germline-derived CDR1 and CDR2 are SGHDN and FVKESK. CDR3 amino acids: CASSQDFGVLTF. In nucleotides, the CDR3 is TGTGCCAGCAGCCAAGATTTTGGCGTCCTGACTTTC.

Ten or more counts support this clonotype. This chain joins TRBV6-1 and TRBJ2-4, with D possibly TRBD2 on 6 matching bases. V was clipped by 6 bases and J by 5 bases, with 14 bases between them. The CDR3 has 14 residues. Germline CDR1 MNHNS, CDR2 SASEGT. The CDR3 spells CASRPPGGQNIQYF. CDR3 bases: TGTGCCAGCAGGCCTCCCGGGGGTCAAAACATTCAGTACTTC.

The rearrangement links TRBV6-1 to TRBJ2-3; tentatively, D is TRBD1 or TRBD2 (5 bases each). The CDR3 is made up of 14 amino acids. The germline gives CDR1 MNHNS, CDR2 SASEGT. V lost 7 bases, J lost 2 bases, and 13 bases lay in between. The CDR3 DNA reads as TGTGCCAGCACCCTCGGGACCTACACAGATACGCAGTATTTT. This gives the protein CASTLGTYTDTQYF.

The chain joins TRBV6-1 to TRBJ2-1, with D tentatively TRBD1 (5 bases). CDR3 length: 16 amino acids. The germline CDR1 and CDR2 sequences are MNHNS and SASEGT. V was cut by 5 bases and J by 5 bases, with 19 bases left in between. This chain's CDR3 is CASSPFGAAPDNEQFF. As DNA, the CDR3 is TGTGCCAGCAGTCCGTTTGGGGCAGCCCCCGACAATGAGCAGTTCTTC.

This clonotype was recorded many times. The rearrangement joins TRBV7-9 to TRBJ2-3, with TRBD2 matching over 9 bases. This CDR3 is 14 amino acids long. CDR1 SEHNR and CDR2 FQNEAQ come from the germline V gene (reference sequence). V gave up 3 bases and J gave up 4 bases; unmatched junction bases: 2. The CDR3 coding sequence is TGTGCCAGCAGCTTCTCTAGCGGGGCAGATACGCAGTATTTT. Amino acid sequence: CASSFSSGADTQYF.

This clonotype has ten or more counts. The chain is built from TRBV28 and TRBJ2-1; D unresolved. Germline CDR1 reads MDHEN; CDR2 reads SYDVKM. The CDR3 spans 12 residues. The V end was cut by 7 bases, the J end by 12 bases, with 16 bases between. CDR3 loop: CASTSPPRRQFF. The DNA for the CDR3 is TGTGCCAGCACCAGTCCCCCACGGCGGCAGTTCTTC.

Only a few counts were recorded for this clonotype. The gene calls are TRBV29-1 and TRBJ2-3, with D perhaps matching TRBD2 (6 bases). The CDR3 totals 15 residues. The V end lost 3 bases, the J end lost 2 bases, and 15 bases lay between the germline ends. CDR1 and CDR2 (germline): SQVTM, ANQGSEA. Written as DNA, the CDR3 is TGCAGCGTTGATTGGGGAGGAAGAATCACAGATACGCAGTATTTT. This encodes CSVDWGGRITDTQYF.

This clonotype has a count of ten or more. The chain couples TRBV7-3 to TRBJ2-1; 11 positions match TRBD2. This CDR3 has 16 residues. The germline V gene encodes CDR1 SGHTA and CDR2 FQGTGA. V dropped 5 bases and J dropped 6; count of bases not matched to a gene: 9. CDR3 DNA sequence: TGTGCCAGCAGCCTTGGGGGGACTAGCGGAATCAATGAGCAGTTCTTC. Translated: CASSLGGTSGINEQFF.

In this sample, this clonotype turned up many times. The chain carries TRBV2 and TRBJ2-1; 11 nucleotides agree with TRBD2. Germline V gene data show CDR1 as SNHLY and CDR2 as FYNNEI. Germline trimming cut 10 bases from V and 7 bases from J; bases unmatched to any gene: 9. This CDR3 spans 14 amino acids. Here the CDR3 reads CAIPRPSGRNEQFF. Here the CDR3 DNA reads TGTGCCATCCCCAGGCCTAGCGGGAGGAATGAGCAGTTCTTC. Together with reference TRBV2 and TRBJ2-1, the CDR3 gives the full variable domain: EPEVTQTPSHQVTQMGQEVILRCVPISNHLYFYWYRQILGQKVEFLVSFYNNEISEKSEIFDDQFSVERPDGSNFTLKIRSTKLEDSAMYFCAIPRPSGRNEQFFGPGTRLTVL.

This clonotype was counted only a few times. V is TRBV10-2 and J is TRBJ2-7; D is ambiguous. Looked up from germline, CDR1 is WSHSY and CDR2 is SAAADI. The CDR3 consists of 12 residues. Trimming pared 2 bases from V and 6 bases from J, leaving 8 bases between. In DNA form, the CDR3 reads TGCGCCAGCAGTGAGGGCCTTATCGAGCAGTACTTC. This gives the protein CASSEGLIEQYF.

This clonotype was detected only a few times. The CDR3 spells CASSLALRGGQGAKETQYF. In DNA, the CDR3 is TGTGCCAGCAGCTTAGCCCTCCGGGGGGGACAGGGAGCTAAAGAGACCCAGTACTTC. This sequence joins TRBV7-8 and TRBJ2-5, with a tentative D call TRBD1 (9 bases). Looked up from germline, CDR1 is SGHVS and CDR2 is FQNEAQ. The CDR3 is 19 residues long. Trimming stripped 0 bases from V and 3 bases from J, with 23 bases between.

V and J are TRBV28 and TRBJ2-7; TRBD2 matches 7 bases. With V trimmed by 4 bases and J by 4 bases, 10 bases remained unmatched. The germline CDR1 and CDR2 sequences are MDHEN and SYDVKM. CDR3 length: 15 residues. The CDR3 loop is CASSSLRGSTYEQYF. The CDR3, as DNA: TGTGCCAGCAGTTCCCTCCGCGGGAGCACTTACGAGCAGTACTTC.